This TCR beta chain comes out of a study of T-cell memory formation after mild COVID-19. General study findings and limits: Unconfirmed was the SARS-CoV-2 specificity of second-wave clones that peaked on day 37. Among CD4+ contracting clones, most were CM and EM, and CD8+ ones EMRA.

As for this clonotype: Its target is unknown.

Germline values: CDR1 SGHVS, CDR2 FQNEAQ. The CDR3 covers 18 residues. V shed 5 bases and J 5 bases; nucleotides not matched to a gene: 16. TCRdb reprocessed the 5' RACE reads via MiXCR and lists one record per CDR3 protein. The data contain roughly 400,000 distinct CDR3 sequences, roughly 15% of them seen just once; the ten biggest clones take up about 22%. The V gene is TRBV7-8, the J gene TRBJ2-3; 10 nucleotides line up with TRBD2. The sequenced material came from PBMCs or a T cell subset sorted from them (not recorded which). The receptor's source is a man aged 18-30 years who had mild COVID-19 (a few samples of this study predate the infection). Cell type and time point are not known. CDR3 in DNA: TGTGCCAGCAGCCCCACTGGGAGCGTAGCGGGGGGTGGAGATACGCAGTATTTT. Its translation is CASSPTGSVAGGGDTQYF. The entire variable domain, with the rest obtained from reference TRBV7-8 and TRBJ2-3, is as follows: GAGVSQSPRYKVAKRGQDVALRCDPISGHVSLFWYQQALGQGPEFLTYFQNEAQLDKSGLPSDRFFAERPEGSVSTLKIQRTQQEDSAVYLCASSPTGSVAGGGDTQYFGPGTRLTVL.